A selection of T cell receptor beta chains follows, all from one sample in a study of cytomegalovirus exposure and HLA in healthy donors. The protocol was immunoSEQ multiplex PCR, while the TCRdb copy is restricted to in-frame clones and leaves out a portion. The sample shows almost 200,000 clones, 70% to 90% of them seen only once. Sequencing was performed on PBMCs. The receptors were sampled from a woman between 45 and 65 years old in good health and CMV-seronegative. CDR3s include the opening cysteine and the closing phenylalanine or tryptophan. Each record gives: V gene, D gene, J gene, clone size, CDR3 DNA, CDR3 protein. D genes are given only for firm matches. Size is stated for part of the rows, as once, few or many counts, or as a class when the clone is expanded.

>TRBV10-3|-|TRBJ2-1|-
TGTGCCATCAGTGTGGCCGGGATCGATGAGCAGTTCTTC
CAISVAGIDEQFF
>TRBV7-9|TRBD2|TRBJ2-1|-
TGTGCCAGCAGCCCCCTTTTTAGCGGGGAGTTCTTC
CASSPLFSGEFF
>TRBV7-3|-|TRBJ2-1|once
TGTGCCAGCAGCCAGGGGCCTCCCTCCTACAATGAGCAGTTCTTC
CASSQGPPSYNEQFF
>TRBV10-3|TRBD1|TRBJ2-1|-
TGTGCCATCAGCCCGGACAGGAAGGATGAGCAGTTCTTC
CAISPDRKDEQFF
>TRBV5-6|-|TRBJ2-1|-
TGTGCCAGCAGCTTAATCGGGAGTGCTCCCTCCTACAATGAGCAGTTCTTC
CASSLIGSAPSYNEQFF
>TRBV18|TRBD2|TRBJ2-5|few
TGTGCCAGCTCACCGAATAGCGGGACCTCCGGGGAGACCCAGTACTTC
CASSPNSGTSGETQYF
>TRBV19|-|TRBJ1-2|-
TGTGCCAGTAGTATTAGGGAGACGAATGGCTACACCTTC
CASSIRETNGYTF
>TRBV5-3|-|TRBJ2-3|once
TGTGCCAGAAGCTTGGAACGGTGGAGGGATACGCAGTATTTT
CARSLERWRDTQYF
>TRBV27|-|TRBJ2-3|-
TGTGCCAGCAGCCTCCAGGGGCCCCCCGGGACAGATACGCAGTATTTT
CASSLQGPPGTDTQYF
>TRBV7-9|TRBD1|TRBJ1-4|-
TGTGCCAGCAGCTTAGGGAGGGGGCAGTCAACTAATGAAAAACTGTTTTTT
CASSLGRGQSTNEKLFF
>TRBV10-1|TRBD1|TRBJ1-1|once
TGCGCCAGCAGTGATCCCGGACAGGGCTTCACTGAAGCTTTCTTT
CASSDPGQGFTEAFF
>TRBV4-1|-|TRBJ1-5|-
TGCGCCAGCGGCCAAGTGTCGGAGTCTAATCAGCCCCAGCATTTT
CASGQVSESNQPQHF
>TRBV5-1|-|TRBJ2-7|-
TGCGCCAGCAGCTTGACCGGGGATCTCGAACCCTACGAGCAGTACTTC
CASSLTGDLEPYEQYF
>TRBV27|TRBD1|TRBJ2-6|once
TGTGCCAGCAGTTTCCAGGGGGCTCCCTCTGGGGCCAACGTCCTGACTTTC
CASSFQGAPSGANVLTF
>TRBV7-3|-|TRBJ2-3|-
TGTGCCAGCAGCCGCGGGACTGTGGGGTCAGGTACGCAGTATTTT
CASSRGTVGSGTQYF
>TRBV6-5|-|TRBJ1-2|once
TGTGCCAGCAGTGGACAGTTTAACTATGGCTACACCTTC
CASSGQFNYGYTF
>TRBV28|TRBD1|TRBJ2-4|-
TGTGCCAGTTCATGGGGGGACAGGGGGCTTAAAAACATTCAGTACTTC
CASSWGDRGLKNIQYF
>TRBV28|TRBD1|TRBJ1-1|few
TGTGCCAGCAGTTTATTAACAGGGGCGGCTTTCTTT
CASSLLTGAAFF
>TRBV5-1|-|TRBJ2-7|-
TGCGCCAGCAGCTTGGGTCAGGCCGTCTACGAGCAGTACTTC
CASSLGQAVYEQYF
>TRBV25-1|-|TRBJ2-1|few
TGTGCCAGCAGTTCCCATGTTAGTTACAATGAGCAGTTCTTC
CASSSHVSYNEQFF
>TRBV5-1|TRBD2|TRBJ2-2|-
TGCGCCAGCAGCCCTACTAGCGGGAGCCCCGGGGAGCTGTTTTTT
CASSPTSGSPGELFF
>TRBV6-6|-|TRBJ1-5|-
TGTGCCAGCAGTTACTCGGGGGGGGTTCAGCCCCAGCATTTT
CASSYSGGVQPQHF
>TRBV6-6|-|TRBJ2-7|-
TGTGCCAGCAGGCCTCAGTCTTACTCCTACGAGCAGTACTTC
CASRPQSYSYEQYF
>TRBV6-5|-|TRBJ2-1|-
TGTGCCAGCAGTCAGCCTTCCGGGAATGAGCAGTTCTTC
CASSQPSGNEQFF
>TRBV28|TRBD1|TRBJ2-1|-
TGTGCCAGCAGTTCTGGGGGGACAGGGCTCCGCAATGAGCAGTTCTTC
CASSSGGTGLRNEQFF
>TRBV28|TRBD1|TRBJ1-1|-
TGTGCCAGCAGTTTGACAGGGATAGTAATGAACACTGAAGCTTTCTTT
CASSLTGIVMNTEAFF
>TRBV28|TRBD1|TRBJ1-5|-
TGTGCCAGCAGAGACAGGGAAGGGAATCAGCCCCAGCATTTT
CASRDREGNQPQHF
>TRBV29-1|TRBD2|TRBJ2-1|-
TGCAGCGTTGATTCGACTAGCGGGAGGGTCAGGGGCAATGAGCAGTTCTTC
CSVDSTSGRVRGNEQFF
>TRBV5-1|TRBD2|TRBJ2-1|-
TGCGCCAGCAGCTTGGCCATAAATGGGCGGGGGGACCTGTACAATGAGCAGTTCTTC
CASSLAINGRGDLYNEQFF
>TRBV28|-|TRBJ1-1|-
TGTGCCAGCCTAACCCCCAGTCAGGGTAACACTGAAGCTTTCTTT
CASLTPSQGNTEAFF
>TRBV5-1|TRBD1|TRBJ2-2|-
TGCGCCAGCACCCTGGACAGGGGGCTCACCGGGGAGCTGTTTTTT
CASTLDRGLTGELFF
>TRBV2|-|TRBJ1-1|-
TGTGCCAGCACCTTGGAGGGCATTAGGACTGAAGCTTTCTTT
CASTLEGIRTEAFF
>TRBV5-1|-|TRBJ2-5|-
TGCGCCAGCAGCCGAACAGGGATCACAAAAGAGACCCAGTACTTC
CASSRTGITKETQYF
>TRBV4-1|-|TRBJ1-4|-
TGCGCCAGCAGCCAAGATTCTTCTAATGAAAAACTGTTTTTT
CASSQDSSNEKLFF
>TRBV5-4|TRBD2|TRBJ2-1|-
TGTGCCAGCAGCTTGCGGACTAGCGGGAGAAGGAGTGAGCAGTTCTTC
CASSLRTSGRRSEQFF
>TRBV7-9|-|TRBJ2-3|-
TGCGCCAGCAGCTCGGCGGGCCTCCTGGATACGCAGTATTTT
CASSSAGLLDTQYF
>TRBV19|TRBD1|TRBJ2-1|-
TGTGCCAGTAGTATAACGGGACAGGGGGCTCATGAGCAGTTCTTC
CASSITGQGAHEQFF
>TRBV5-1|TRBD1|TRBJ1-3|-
TGCGCCAGCAGCCACGGGGGCACAGGGGTAAACACCATATATTTT
CASSHGGTGVNTIYF
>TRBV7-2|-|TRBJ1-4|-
TGTGCCAGCAGCTTAAGACAGCTTAGAGATGAAAAACTGTTTTTT
CASSLRQLRDEKLFF
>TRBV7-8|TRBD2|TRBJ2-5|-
TGTGCCAGCAGCTTAGGGGCTGCGGGAGGGGCGGGGACCCAGTACTTC
CASSLGAAGGAGTQYF
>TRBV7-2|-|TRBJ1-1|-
TGTGCCAGCAGCTTATGGGCGGGGCAGGGAGCTGAAGCTTTCTTT
CASSLWAGQGAEAFF
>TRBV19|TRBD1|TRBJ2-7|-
TGTGCCAGTAGTATAGCCGCAGGGGGATCCTACGAGCAGTACTTC
CASSIAAGGSYEQYF
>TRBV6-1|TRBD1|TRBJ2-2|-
TGTGCCAGCAGTCGGACAGGGGGGACCGGGGAGCTGTTTTTT
CASSRTGGTGELFF
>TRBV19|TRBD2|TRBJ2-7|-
TGTGCCAGTAGTATCGGACTAGCCTCTCTTGCCTACGAGCAGTACTTC
CASSIGLASLAYEQYF